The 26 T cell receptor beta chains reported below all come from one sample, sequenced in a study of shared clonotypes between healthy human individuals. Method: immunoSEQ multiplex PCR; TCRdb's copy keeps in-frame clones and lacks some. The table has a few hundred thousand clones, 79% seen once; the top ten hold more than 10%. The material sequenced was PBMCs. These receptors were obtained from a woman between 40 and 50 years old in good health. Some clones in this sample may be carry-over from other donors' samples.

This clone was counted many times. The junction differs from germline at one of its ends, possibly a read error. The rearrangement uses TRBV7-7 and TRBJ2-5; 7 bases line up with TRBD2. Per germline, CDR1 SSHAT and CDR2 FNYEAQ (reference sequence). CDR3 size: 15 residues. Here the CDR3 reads CASSLGGRGRETQYF. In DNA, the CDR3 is TGTGCTAGCAGCTTGGGCGGGAGAGGTAGGGAGACCCAGTACTTC.

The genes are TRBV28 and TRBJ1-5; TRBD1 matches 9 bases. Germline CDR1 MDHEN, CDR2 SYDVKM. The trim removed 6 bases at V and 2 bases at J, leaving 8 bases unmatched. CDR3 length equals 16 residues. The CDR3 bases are TGTGCCAGCAGCATAGGACAGGGGAGAGGCAATCAGCCCCAGCATTTT. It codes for CASSIGQGRGNQPQHF. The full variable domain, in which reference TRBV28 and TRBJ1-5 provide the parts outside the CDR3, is DVKVTQSSRYLVKRTGEKVFLECVQDMDHENMFWYRQDPGLGLRLIYFSYDVKMKEKGDIPEGYSVSREKKERFSLILESASTNQTSMYLCASSIGQGRGNQPQHFGDGTRLSIL.

This chain's CDR3 is CASSTNRAVVEKLFF. The CDR3 DNA reads as TGTGCCAGCAGTACAAACAGGGCAGTAGTCGAAAAACTGTTTTTT. This sequence joins TRBV27 and TRBJ1-4, with a tentative D call TRBD1 (6 bases). Trimming removed 5 bases from V and 8 bases from J, with 18 bases in between. Per germline, CDR1 MNHEY and CDR2 SMNVEV (reference sequence). The CDR3 sequence is 15 residues long.

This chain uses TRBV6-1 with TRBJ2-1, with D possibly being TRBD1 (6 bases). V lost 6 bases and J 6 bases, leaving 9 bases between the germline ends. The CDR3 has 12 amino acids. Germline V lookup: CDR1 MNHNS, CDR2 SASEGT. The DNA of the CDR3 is TGTGCCAGCAGGGACAGAGTCAATGAGCAGTTCTTC. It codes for CASRDRVNEQFF.

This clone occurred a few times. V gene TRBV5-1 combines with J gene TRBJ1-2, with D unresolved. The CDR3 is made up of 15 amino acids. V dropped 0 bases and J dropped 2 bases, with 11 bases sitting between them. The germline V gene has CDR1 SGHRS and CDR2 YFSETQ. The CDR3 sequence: CASSLAVGRNYGYTF. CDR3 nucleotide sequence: TGCGCCAGCAGCTTGGCGGTAGGGCGAAACTATGGCTACACCTTC.

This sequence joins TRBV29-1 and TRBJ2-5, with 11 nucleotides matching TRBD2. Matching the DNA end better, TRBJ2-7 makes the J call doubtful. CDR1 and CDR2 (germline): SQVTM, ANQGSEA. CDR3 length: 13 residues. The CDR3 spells CSALAGAISEQYF. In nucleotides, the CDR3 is TGCAGCGCACTAGCGGGAGCGATTTCCGAGCAGTACTTC.

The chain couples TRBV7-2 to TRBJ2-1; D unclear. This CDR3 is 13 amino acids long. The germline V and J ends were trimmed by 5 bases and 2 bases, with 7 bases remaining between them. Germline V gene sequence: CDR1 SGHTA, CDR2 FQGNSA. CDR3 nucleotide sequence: TGTGCCAGCAGCCCGAGTACCTACAATGAGCAGTTCTTC. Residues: CASSPSTYNEQFF.

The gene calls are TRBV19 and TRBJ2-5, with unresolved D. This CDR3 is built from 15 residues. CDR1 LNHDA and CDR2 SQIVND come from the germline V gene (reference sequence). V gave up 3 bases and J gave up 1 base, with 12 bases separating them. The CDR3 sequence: CASSMNSKGQETQYF. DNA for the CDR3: TGTGCCAGTAGTATGAATTCCAAAGGCCAAGAGACCCAGTACTTC.

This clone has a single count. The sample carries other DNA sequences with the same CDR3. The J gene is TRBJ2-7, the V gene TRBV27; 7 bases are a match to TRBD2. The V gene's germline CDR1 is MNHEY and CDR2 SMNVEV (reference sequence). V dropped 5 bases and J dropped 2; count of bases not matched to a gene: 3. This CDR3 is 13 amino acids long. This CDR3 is CASSPGRTYEQYF. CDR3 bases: TGTGCCAGCAGTCCCGGGAGGACCTACGAGCAGTACTTC.

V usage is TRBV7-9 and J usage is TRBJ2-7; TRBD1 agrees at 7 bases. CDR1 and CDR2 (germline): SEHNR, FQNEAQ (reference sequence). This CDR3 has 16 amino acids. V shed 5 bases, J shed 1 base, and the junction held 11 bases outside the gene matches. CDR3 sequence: CASSPSRGTDSYEQYF. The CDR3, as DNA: TGTGCCAGCAGCCCGAGTAGGGGGACAGATTCCTACGAGCAGTACTTC.

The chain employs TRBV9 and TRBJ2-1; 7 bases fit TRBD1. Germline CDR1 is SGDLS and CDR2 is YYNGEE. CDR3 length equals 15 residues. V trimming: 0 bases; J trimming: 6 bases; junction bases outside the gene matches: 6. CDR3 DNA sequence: TGTGCCAGCAGCGTAGCCGGGACAGATCTCAATGAGCAGTTCTTC. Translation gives CASSVAGTDLNEQFF.

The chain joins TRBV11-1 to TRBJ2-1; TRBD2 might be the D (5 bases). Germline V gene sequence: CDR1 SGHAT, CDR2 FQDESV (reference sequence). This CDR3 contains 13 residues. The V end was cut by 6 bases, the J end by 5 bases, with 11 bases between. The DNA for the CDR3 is TGTGCCAGCAGGGCTAGCAGGAACAATGAGCAGTTCTTC. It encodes CASRASRNNEQFF.

CDR3 bases: TGTGCCACCCGGGGGGATCTGGGGAGCACAGATACGCAGTATTTT. It encodes CATRGDLGSTDTQYF. The chain joins TRBV10-3 to TRBJ2-3; 7 nucleotides match TRBD2. V lost 10 bases to trimming and J lost 0 bases; unmatched junction nucleotides: 10. The CDR3 consists of 15 residues. Germline V CDR1 and CDR2: ENHRY, SYGVKD.

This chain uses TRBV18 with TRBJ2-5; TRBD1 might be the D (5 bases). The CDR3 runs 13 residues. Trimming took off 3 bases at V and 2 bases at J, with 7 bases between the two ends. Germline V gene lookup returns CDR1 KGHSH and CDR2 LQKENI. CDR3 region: CASSPRQQETQYF. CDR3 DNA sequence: TGTGCCAGCTCACCGCGACAGCAAGAGACCCAGTACTTC.

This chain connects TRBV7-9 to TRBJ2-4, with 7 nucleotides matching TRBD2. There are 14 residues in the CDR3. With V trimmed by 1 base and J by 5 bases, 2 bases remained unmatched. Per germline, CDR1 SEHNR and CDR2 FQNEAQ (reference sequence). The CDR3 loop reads CASSLVLAENIQYF. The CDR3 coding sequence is TGTGCCAGCAGCTTAGTCCTAGCGGAAAACATTCAGTACTTC.

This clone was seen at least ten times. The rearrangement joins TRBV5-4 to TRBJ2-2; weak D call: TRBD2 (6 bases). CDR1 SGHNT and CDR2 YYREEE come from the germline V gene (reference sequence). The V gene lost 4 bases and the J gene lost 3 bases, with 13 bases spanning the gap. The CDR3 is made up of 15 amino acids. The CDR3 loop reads CASSRGTRDTGELFF. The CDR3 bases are TGTGCCAGCAGCCGAGGGACTCGAGACACCGGGGAGCTGTTTTTT.

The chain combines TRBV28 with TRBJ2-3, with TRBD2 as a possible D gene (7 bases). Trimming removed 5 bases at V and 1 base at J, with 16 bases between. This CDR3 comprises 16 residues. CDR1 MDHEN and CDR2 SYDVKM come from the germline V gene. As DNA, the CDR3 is TGTGCCAGCAGTCTGAATGGGCGGGGGCGCACAGATACGCAGTATTTT. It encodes CASSLNGRGRTDTQYF.

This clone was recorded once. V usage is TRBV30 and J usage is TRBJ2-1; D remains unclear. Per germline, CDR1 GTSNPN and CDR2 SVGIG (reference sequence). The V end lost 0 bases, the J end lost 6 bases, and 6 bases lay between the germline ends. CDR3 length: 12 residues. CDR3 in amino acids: CAWSVRSNEQFF. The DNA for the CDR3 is TGTGCCTGGAGTGTACGTTCCAATGAGCAGTTCTTC.

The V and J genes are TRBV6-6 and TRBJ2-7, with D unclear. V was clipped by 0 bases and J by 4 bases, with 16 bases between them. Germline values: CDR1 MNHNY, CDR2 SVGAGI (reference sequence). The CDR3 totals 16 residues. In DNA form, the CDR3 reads TGTGCCAGCAGTTACTCGTACTCCTTAAGAACATACGAGCAGTACTTC. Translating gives CASSYSYSLRTYEQYF.

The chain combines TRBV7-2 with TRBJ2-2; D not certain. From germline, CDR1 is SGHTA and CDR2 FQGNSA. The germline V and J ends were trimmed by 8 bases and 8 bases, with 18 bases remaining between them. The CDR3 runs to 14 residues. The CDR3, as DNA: TGTGCCAGCTCCAACAGATTAACCAGGGGGGAGCTGTTTTTT. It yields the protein CASSNRLTRGELFF.

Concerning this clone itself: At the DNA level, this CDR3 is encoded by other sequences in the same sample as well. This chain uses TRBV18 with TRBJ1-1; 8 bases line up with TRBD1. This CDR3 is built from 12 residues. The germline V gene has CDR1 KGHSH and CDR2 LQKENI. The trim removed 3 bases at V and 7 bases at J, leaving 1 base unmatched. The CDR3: CASSPGQGEAFF. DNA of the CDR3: TGTGCCAGCTCACCTGGACAGGGTGAAGCTTTCTTT.

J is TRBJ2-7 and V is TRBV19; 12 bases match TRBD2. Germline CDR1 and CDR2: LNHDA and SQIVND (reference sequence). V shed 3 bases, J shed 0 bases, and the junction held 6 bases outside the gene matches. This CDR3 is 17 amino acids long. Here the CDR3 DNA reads TGTGCCAGTAGTATCCCTGGACTAGCGGGAAGCTCCTACGAGCAGTACTTC. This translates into CASSIPGLAGSSYEQYF. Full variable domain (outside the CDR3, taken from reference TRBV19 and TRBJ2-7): DGGITQSPKYLFRKEGQNVTLSCEQNLNHDAMYWYRQDPGQGLRLIYYSQIVNDFQKGDIAEGYSVSREKKESFPLTVTSAQKNPTAFYLCASSIPGLAGSSYEQYFGPGTRLTVT.

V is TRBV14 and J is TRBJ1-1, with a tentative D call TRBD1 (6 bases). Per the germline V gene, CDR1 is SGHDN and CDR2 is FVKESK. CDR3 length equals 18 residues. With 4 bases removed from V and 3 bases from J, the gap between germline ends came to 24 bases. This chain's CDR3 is CASSLRTATIGGDTEAFF. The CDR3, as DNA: TGTGCCAGCAGCCTTCGGACAGCCACAATCGGAGGGGACACTGAAGCTTTCTTT.

CDR3 nucleotides: TGTGCCAGCAGTTACTATAAGACGGGACAGCAGCAGTACTTC. Protein product: CASSYYKTGQQQYF. The V gene is TRBV6-6, the J gene TRBJ2-7; TRBD1 matches 7 bases. CDR1 is MNHNY, CDR2 SVGAGI, per germline (reference sequence). V dropped 1 base and J dropped 8; count of bases not matched to a gene: 8. The CDR3 is made up of 14 amino acids.

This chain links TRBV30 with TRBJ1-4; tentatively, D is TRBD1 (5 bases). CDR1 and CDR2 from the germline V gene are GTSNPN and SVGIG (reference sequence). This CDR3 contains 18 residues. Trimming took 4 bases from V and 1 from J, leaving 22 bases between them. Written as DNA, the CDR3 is TGTGCCTGGACTGGGGGACGGACCCCTTGGGGAACTAATGAAAAACTGTTTTTT. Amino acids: CAWTGGRTPWGTNEKLFF. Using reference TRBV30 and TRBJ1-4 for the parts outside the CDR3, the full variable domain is SQTIHQWPATLVQPVGSPLSLECTVEGTSNPNLYWYRQAAGRGLQLLFYSVGIGQISSEVPQNLSASRPQDRQFILSSKKLLLSDSGFYLCAWTGGRTPWGTNEKLFFGSGTQLSVL.

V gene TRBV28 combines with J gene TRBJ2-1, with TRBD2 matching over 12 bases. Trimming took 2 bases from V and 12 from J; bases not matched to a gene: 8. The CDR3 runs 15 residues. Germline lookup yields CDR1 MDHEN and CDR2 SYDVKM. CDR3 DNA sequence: TGTGCCAGCAGTTTAGGGGACAGGGGACTAGCGGGGCAGTTCTTC. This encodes CASSLGDRGLAGQFF.